This record looks at one T cell receptor beta chain sequence and its context. Its antigen is unidentified. This sample was taken from a study of T cells after yellow fever vaccination. Across the whole study: Libraries from low-cell-number fractions were prepared with the SMART-Seq v4 Ultra Low Input RNA kit.

Conversion of TCR transcripts into cDNA relied on 5'RACE template switching, which added a universal primer site and UMIs. Each CDR3 protein is one row after TCRdb ran MiXCR on the 5' RACE reads. The table lists approximately 340,000 distinct CDR3 sequences, 8.7% of them singletons, with more than 15% in the top ten. Overall study findings and caveats: The secondary response peaked faster, at day 5 versus 15, but was weaker.

Sequencing used PBMCs, obtained on the day of the first yellow fever vaccination. This receptor was taken from a young man who received the YFV17D yellow fever vaccine.

The CDR3 reads CSVEPTNEQFF. The CDR3 DNA sequence: TGCAGCGTTGAGCCCACCAATGAGCAGTTCTTC. The rearrangement joins TRBV29-1 to TRBJ2-1; D ambiguous. The V and J ends lost 3 bases and 6 bases respectively, with 6 bases between them. Germline loops: CDR1 SQVTM, CDR2 ANQGSEA. The CDR3 has 11 amino acids.